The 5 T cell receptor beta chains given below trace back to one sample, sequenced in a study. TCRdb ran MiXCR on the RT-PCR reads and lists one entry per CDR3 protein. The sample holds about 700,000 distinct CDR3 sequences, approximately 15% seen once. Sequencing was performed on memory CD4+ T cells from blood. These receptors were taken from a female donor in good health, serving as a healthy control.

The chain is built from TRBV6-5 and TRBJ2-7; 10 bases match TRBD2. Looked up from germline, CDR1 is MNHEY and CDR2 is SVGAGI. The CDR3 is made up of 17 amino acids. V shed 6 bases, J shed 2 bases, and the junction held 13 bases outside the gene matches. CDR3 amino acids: CASRSFSGGSAPYEQYF. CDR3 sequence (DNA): TGTGCCAGCAGGTCCTTTAGCGGGGGGTCAGCTCCCTACGAGCAGTACTTC.

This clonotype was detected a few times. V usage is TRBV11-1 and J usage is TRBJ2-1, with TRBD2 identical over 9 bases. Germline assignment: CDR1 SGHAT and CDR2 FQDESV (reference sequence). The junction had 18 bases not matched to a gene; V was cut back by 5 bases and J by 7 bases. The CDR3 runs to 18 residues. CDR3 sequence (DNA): TGTGCCAGCAGCCGGCCGCTGGGTTCTAGCGGGACTAGAAATGAGCAGTTCTTC. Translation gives CASSRPLGSSGTRNEQFF.

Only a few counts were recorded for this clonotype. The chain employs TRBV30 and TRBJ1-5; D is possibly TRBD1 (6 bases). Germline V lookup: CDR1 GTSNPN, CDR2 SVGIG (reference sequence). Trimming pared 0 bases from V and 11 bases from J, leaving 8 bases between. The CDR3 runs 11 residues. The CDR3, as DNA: TGTGCCTGGAGTGTAGGACAGTCCCAGCATTTT. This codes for CAWSVGQSQHF.

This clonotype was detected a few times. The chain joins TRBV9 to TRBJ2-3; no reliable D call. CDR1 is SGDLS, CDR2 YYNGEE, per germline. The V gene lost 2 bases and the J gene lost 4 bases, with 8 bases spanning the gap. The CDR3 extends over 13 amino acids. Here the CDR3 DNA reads TGTGCCAGCAGCGTCCTGGGCGCAGATACGCAGTATTTT. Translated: CASSVLGADTQYF. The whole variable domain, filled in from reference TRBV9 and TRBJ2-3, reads DSGVTQTPKHLITATGQRVTLRCSPRSGDLSVYWYQQSLDQGLQFLIQYYNGEERAKGNILERFSAQQFPDLHSELNLSSLELGDSALYFCASSVLGADTQYFGPGTRLTVL.

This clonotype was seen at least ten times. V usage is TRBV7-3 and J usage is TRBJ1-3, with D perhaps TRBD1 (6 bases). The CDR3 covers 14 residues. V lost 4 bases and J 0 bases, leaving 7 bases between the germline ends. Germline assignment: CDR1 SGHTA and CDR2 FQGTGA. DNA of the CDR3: TGTGCCAGCAGCTCGGACAGCTCTGGAAACACCATATATTTT. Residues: CASSSDSSGNTIYF.